This T cell receptor beta chain is from a study of blood T cell repertoires in COVID-19. Overall study context: Donors in the United States, Italy and Spain gave samples during acute or convalescent COVID-19.

Germline CDR1 KGHDR, CDR2 SFDVKD. The length of the CDR3 is 13 residues. V was clipped by 10 bases and J by 2 bases; unmatched bases: 3. As processed by the authors: Estimated nucleated cell counts came from reference gene primer amplification. Only in-frame clones appear in the TCRdb table, and some are missing; sequencing was by immunoSEQ multiplex PCR. That table is the source of V, J and clone size, and D and trimming were worked out from the DNA. The repertoire includes 200,000 to 250,000 clones, about four fifths of them detected once, and roughly 7.4% sits in the top ten. The Seattle patients, enrolled during active infection, were followed longitudinally.

The source material was peripheral blood. The chain links TRBV24-1 to TRBJ2-3; 9 bases fit TRBD2. The receptor was derived from an elderly woman with COVID-19, enrolled during active disease. The CDR3 is CATGLAYTDTQYF. The DNA for the CDR3 is TGTGCCACTGGACTAGCGTACACAGATACGCAGTATTTT.